This is a list of T cell receptor beta chains from one sample in a study of human T cells and chemical hapten exposure. MiXCR, run by TCRdb on the RACE reads, gives a single entry per CDR3 protein. This table has some 80,000 distinct CDR3 sequences, around 10% appearing once. Material: whole blood, obtained in connection with sensitization to the hapten diphenylcyclopropenone (DPC). All receptors derive from a young man with alopecia areata. Some clones in this sample may be carry-over from other donors' samples. Each CDR3 is given with its conserved first and last residue. The D gene is left open where the match is weak. Expanded clones get a size class; other rows say once, few or many, or leave the size out.

size	J	D	V	CDR3	DNA
.	TRBJ2-3	.	TRBV7-8	CASSLTGLAQYF	TGTGCCAGCAGCTTGACAGGTTTGGCGCAGTATTTT
.	TRBJ2-7	TRBD1	TRBV18	CASSPTGTGVYEQYF	TGTGCCAGCTCACCAACCGGGACAGGAGTCTACGAGCAGTACTTC
.	TRBJ2-3	TRBD2	TRBV10-3	CAISGPSGSVADTQYF	TGTGCCATCAGTGGGCCTAGCGGGTCGGTCGCAGATACGCAGTATTTT
many	TRBJ1-2	.	TRBV3-1	CASSQVSGNYGYTF	TGTGCCAGCAGCCAAGTGTCGGGGAACTATGGCTACACCTTC
many	TRBJ2-6	.	TRBV2	CASSELSSGANVLTF	TGTGCCAGCAGTGAACTGTCCTCTGGGGCCAACGTCCTGACTTTC
many	TRBJ2-6	.	TRBV4-3	CASSHQAQGLTGANVLTF	TGCGCCAGCAGCCACCAAGCTCAGGGTCTTACTGGGGCCAACGTCCTGACTTTC
many	TRBJ1-1	.	TRBV11-2	CASSFWGSEAFF	TGTGCCAGCAGCTTCTGGGGGTCTGAAGCTTTCTTT
many	TRBJ1-2	TRBD1	TRBV9	CASSEQTGIDYGYTF	TGTGCCAGCAGCGAGCAGACAGGGATTGACTATGGCTACACCTTC
.	TRBJ1-1	.	TRBV5-1	CASSSGTYTEAFF	TGCGCCAGCAGCTCGGGGACGTACACTGAAGCTTTCTTT
few	TRBJ2-7	.	TRBV12-3/TRBV12-4	CASTQAPDDSYEQYF	TGTGCCAGCACCCAGGCCCCGGACGACTCCTACGAGCAGTACTTC
.	TRBJ2-7	.	TRBV7-6	CASSLVQDSSYEQYF	TGTGCCAGCAGCTTAGTTCAGGACAGTTCCTACGAGCAGTACTTC
few	TRBJ1-1	.	TRBV28	CASSPRRGFTEAFF	TGTGCCAGCAGTCCCCGTAGGGGGTTCACTGAAGCTTTCTTT
.	TRBJ2-5	.	TRBV11-1	CASSAGITETQYF	TGTGCCAGCAGCGCTGGGATTACGGAGACCCAGTACTTC
.	TRBJ1-4	.	TRBV10-3	CAISNRATNEKLFF	TGTGCCATCAGTAACAGGGCAACTAATGAAAAACTGTTTTTT
many	TRBJ2-5	TRBD2	TRBV4-2	CASSQGTSGVIETQYF	TGTGCCAGCAGCCAAGGGACTAGCGGGGTGATAGAGACCCAGTACTTC
few	TRBJ2-2	.	TRBV5-5	CASTTFSTGELFF	TGTGCCAGCACCACATTCTCGACCGGGGAGCTGTTTTTT
many	TRBJ1-1	.	TRBV9	CASSVRVADTEAFF	TGTGCCAGCAGCGTACGGGTCGCGGACACTGAAGCTTTCTTT
many	TRBJ1-1	.	TRBV27	CASSSISGLTGTHMNTEAFF	TGTGCCAGCAGTTCCATCTCGGGCCTGACAGGAACCCACATGAACACTGAAGCTTTCTTT
few	TRBJ2-2	TRBD1	TRBV11-2	CASRRPGQKSGELFF	TGTGCCAGCAGAAGACCGGGACAGAAAAGCGGGGAGCTGTTTTTT
.	TRBJ2-3	TRBD2	TRBV28	CASSLNPLEGLADTDTQYF	TGTGCCAGCAGTTTAAACCCTCTTGAGGGACTAGCGGACACAGATACGCAGTATTTT
few	TRBJ1-4	.	TRBV15	CATSRDSVELNEKLFF	TGTGCCACCAGCAGAGATTCAGTCGAACTAAATGAAAAACTGTTTTTT
.	TRBJ2-7	.	TRBV5-1	CASSPGTHILYEQYF	TGCGCCAGCAGCCCCGGGACTCACATCCTGTACGAGCAGTACTTC
many	TRBJ2-1	TRBD2	TRBV7-7	CASSLEGLVGNEQFF	TGTGCCAGCAGCTTAGAAGGACTAGTAGGAAATGAGCAGTTCTTC
many	TRBJ1-1	.	TRBV6-5	CASSYSRSTEAFF	TGTGCCAGCAGTTACTCCCGTAGCACTGAAGCTTTCTTT
few	TRBJ1-1	.	TRBV2	CASTPLRMNTEAFF	TGTGCCAGCACCCCGTTAAGGATGAACACTGAAGCTTTCTTT
few	TRBJ1-1	TRBD1	TRBV20-1	CSATTQGHTEAFF	TGCAGTGCAACCACACAGGGGCACACTGAAGCTTTCTTT
many	TRBJ2-3	.	TRBV4-1	CASSLYSGTESTDTQYF	TGCGCCAGCAGCCTCTACTCCGGGACGGAAAGCACAGATACGCAGTATTTT
few	TRBJ1-6	TRBD1	TRBV5-6	CASSLITGDSPLHF	TGTGCCAGCAGCTTGATAACAGGGGATTCACCCCTCCACTTT
.	TRBJ1-4	.	TRBV2	CATIRETNEKLFF	TGTGCCACCATCAGGGAGACTAATGAAAAACTGTTTTTT
many	TRBJ1-1	.	TRBV12-3/TRBV12-4	CASSYRTGVAFF	TGTGCCAGCAGTTACAGGACGGGGGTAGCTTTCTTT
many	TRBJ1-2	.	TRBV11-2	CASSLDGGTYGYTF	TGTGCCAGCAGCTTAGACGGGGGTACCTATGGCTACACCTTC
many	TRBJ1-1	.	TRBV4-3	CASSQGRSVGYLNTEAFF	TGCGCCAGCAGCCAAGGACGCTCAGTTGGATACCTTAACACTGAAGCTTTCTTT
.	TRBJ1-6	.	TRBV6-4	CASTGDTQSYNSPLHF	TGTGCCAGCACCGGGGACACCCAGAGCTATAATTCACCCCTCCACTTT
.	TRBJ1-2	.	TRBV29-1	CSVEEGYTF	TGCAGCGTTGAGGAAGGCTACACCTTC
.	TRBJ1-6	TRBD1	TRBV7-2	CASSLVPGQGERSPLHF	TGTGCCAGCAGCTTAGTCCCGGGACAGGGCGAGAGGTCACCCCTCCACTTT
few	TRBJ1-1	.	TRBV27	CASSPVHLYSQQEAFF	TGTGCCAGCAGTCCGGTTCACCTGTACTCCCAACAAGAAGCTTTCTTT
.	TRBJ2-7	TRBD1	TRBV27	CASSRQTGVDEQYF	TGTGCCAGCAGTAGACAGACAGGGGTTGACGAGCAGTACTTC
many	TRBJ1-6	.	TRBV2	CASLLENSPLHF	TGTGCCAGTCTCCTGGAAAATTCACCCCTCCACTTT
.	TRBJ2-1	.	TRBV7-2	CASSLNGGAYNEQFF	TGTGCCAGCAGCTTAAATGGTGGGGCCTACAATGAGCAGTTCTTC
.	TRBJ2-3	.	TRBV29-1	CSVRDTDTQYF	TGCAGCGTACGAGACACAGATACGCAGTATTTT
.	TRBJ1-2	TRBD1	TRBV6-2/TRBV6-3	CATAPGQGTYGYTF	TGTGCCACAGCTCCGGGACAGGGGACCTATGGCTACACCTTC
.	TRBJ1-5	.	TRBV6-5	CASSYEGGNQPQHF	TGTGCCAGCAGTTATGAGGGGGGGAATCAGCCCCAGCATTTT
many	TRBJ1-6	.	TRBV6-5	CASSTTGISYNSPLHF	TGTGCCAGCAGTACGACCGGGATTTCCTATAATTCACCCCTCCACTTT
.	TRBJ2-3	.	TRBV6-4	CASSAGLYTDTQYF	TGTGCCAGCAGTGCGGGACTTTACACAGATACGCAGTATTTT
few	TRBJ2-2	.	TRBV9	CASSAGDGTGELFF	TGTGCCAGCAGCGCAGGGGACGGCACCGGGGAGCTGTTTTTT
.	TRBJ1-1	.	TRBV29-1	CSHEGTEAFF	TGCAGCCACGAGGGAACTGAAGCTTTCTTT
many	TRBJ1-2	.	TRBV7-2	CASSPPPTDNYGYTF	TGTGCCAGCAGCCCCCCCCCAACAGATAACTATGGCTACACCTTC
few	TRBJ2-7	TRBD1	TRBV18	CASSSRDRDYEQYF	TGTGCCAGCTCAAGCCGGGACAGGGACTACGAGCAGTACTTC
many	TRBJ2-7	.	TRBV6-6	CASSWGTGEGGGEQYF	TGTGCCAGCAGTTGGGGCACGGGCGAGGGAGGTGGCGAGCAGTACTTC
.	TRBJ1-1	.	TRBV9	CASSVGTFGGRTEAFF	TGTGCCAGCAGCGTAGGAACGTTTGGGGGCCGGACTGAAGCTTTCTTT
.	TRBJ1-4	.	TRBV7-9	CASSSQGDANEKLFF	TGTGCCAGCAGCTCCCAGGGTGACGCTAATGAAAAACTGTTTTTT
few	TRBJ2-1	.	TRBV20-1	CSARLGVYEQFF	TGCAGTGCTAGATTGGGTGTGTATGAGCAGTTCTTC
.	TRBJ2-3	.	TRBV6-4	CASSAGNLGDTQYF	TGTGCCAGCAGTGCAGGCAACCTGGGAGATACGCAGTATTTT
.	TRBJ1-6	.	TRBV5-8	CASSYGRRDSPLHF	TGTGCCAGCAGCTACGGGAGGCGGGATTCACCCCTCCACTTT
few	TRBJ1-2	TRBD1	TRBV7-2	CASSSRGQDYGYTF	TGTGCCAGCAGCTCACGCGGACAGGACTATGGCTACACCTTC
.	TRBJ2-2	TRBD1	TRBV19	CASSKGALYTGELFF	TGTGCCAGTAGTAAGGGGGCTTTGTACACCGGGGAGCTGTTTTTT
.	TRBJ2-1	.	TRBV9	CASSVGLSSSYNEQFF	TGTGCCAGCAGCGTAGGGCTATCGAGCTCCTACAATGAGCAGTTCTTC